Presented here are 21 T cell receptor beta chains from one specimen sequenced in a study of control samples from healthy donors and cancer patients. Produced via immunoSEQ multiplex PCR; TCRdb's table is partial and in-frame only. The sample includes 150,000 to 200,000 clones, around 88% of them seen just once. Sequenced sample: blood. Source of these receptors: a woman aged 25 to 45 in good health.

This clone was seen only once. This rearrangement joins TRBV19 to TRBJ1-4; D ambiguous. This CDR3 is built from 16 residues. V shed 0 bases and J shed 0 bases, with 8 bases lying between them. Per germline, CDR1 LNHDA and CDR2 SQIVND (reference sequence). The DNA of the CDR3 is TGTGCCAGTAGTATAGAACCCGGAACAACTAATGAAAAACTGTTTTTT. Translated: CASSIEPGTTNEKLFF.

This clone was found a few times. The rearrangement links TRBV19 to TRBJ1-6; D gene uncertain. Germline V gene sequence: CDR1 LNHDA, CDR2 SQIVND (reference sequence). The length of the CDR3 is 16 residues. V shed 3 bases and J shed 4 bases, with 13 bases lying between them. DNA for the CDR3: TGTGCCAGTAGTATTGAGTCCGGTCGGTATAATTCACCCCTCCACTTT. It is translated as CASSIESGRYNSPLHF.

The chain uses TRBV3-1 (or the pseudogene TRBV3-2) and TRBJ2-5; TRBD2 matches at 9 bases. Trimming at V came to 3 bases and at J to 1 base, leaving 3 bases not matched to a gene. The germline V gene has CDR1 LGHDT and CDR2 YNNKEL (reference sequence). The CDR3 totals 15 residues. CDR3 in amino acids: CASSHLAGIQETQYF. DNA of the CDR3: TGTGCCAGCAGCCATCTAGCGGGGATCCAAGAGACCCAGTACTTC.

Notes on this clone: The CDR3 does not close with the conserved phenylalanine or tryptophan, likely indicating a read error. The DNA is left out, because the CDR3 cannot be placed on it with certainty; the CDR3 is given as TCRdb lists it. The CDR3 loop is CAWRVHTEDHFA. The chain has TRBV30 and TRBJ1-2. The CDR3 length is 12 residues, termini included. The germline gives CDR1 GTSNPN, CDR2 SVGIG (reference sequence).

J is TRBJ1-3 and V is TRBV27, with a tentative D call TRBD1 (5 bases). V lost 5 bases to trimming and J lost 0 bases, with 17 bases between them. The CDR3 spans 17 residues. Germline CDR1 MNHEY, CDR2 SMNVEV (reference sequence). The CDR3 coding sequence is TGTGCCAGCAGTCCGGCGGGACCGCAGCTCTCTGGAAACACCATATATTTT. It encodes CASSPAGPQLSGNTIYF.

The sample holds one count of this clone. The chain joins TRBV24-1 to TRBJ2-5, with D perhaps TRBD1 or TRBD2 (5 bases each). The V gene lost 4 bases and the J gene lost 5 bases, with 10 bases spanning the gap. Germline V gene sequence: CDR1 KGHDR, CDR2 SFDVKD. The CDR3 is 13 amino acids. The CDR3 here is CATSDGAGETQYF. Here the CDR3 DNA reads TGTGCCACCAGTGACGGGGCTGGGGAGACCCAGTACTTC.

The gene calls are TRBV7-2 and TRBJ1-1; TRBD1 aligns across 7 bases. The CDR3 runs 14 residues. Germline assignment: CDR1 SGHTA and CDR2 FQGNSA. The ends lost 4 bases at V and 6 bases at J; junction bases unmatched: 8. CDR3 in DNA: TGTGCCAGCAGCTCGAGGGAGGGGACAGCTGAAGCTTTCTTT. It codes for CASSSREGTAEAFF.

This chain joins TRBV3-1 (or the pseudogene TRBV3-2) and TRBJ2-1; 14 bases align to TRBD2. Per the germline V gene, CDR1 is LGHDT and CDR2 is YNNKEL (reference sequence). The ends lost 1 base at V and 2 bases at J; junction bases unmatched: 10. This CDR3 has 20 amino acids. CDR3 amino acids: CASSQAPPGTSGRPYNEQFF. As DNA, the CDR3 is TGTGCCAGCAGCCAAGCCCCACCCGGGACTAGCGGGAGACCCTACAATGAGCAGTTCTTC.

The chain employs TRBV29-1 and TRBJ2-1; D is possibly TRBD1 (6 bases). CDR1 is SQVTM, CDR2 ANQGSEA, per germline. V lost 1 base and J lost 10, with 17 bases in between. CDR3 length: 14 amino acids. This CDR3 is CSVEVDSRYEEQFF. The CDR3 coding sequence is TGCAGCGTTGAAGTGGACAGCCGCTACGAAGAGCAGTTCTTC.

The CDR3 loop is CASSIHLEKLFF. The CDR3 bases are TGTGCCAGTAGTATTCATCTGGAAAAACTGTTTTTT. The chain is built from TRBV19 and TRBJ1-4, with D uncertain. V was cut by 3 bases and J by 8 bases, with 7 bases left in between. This CDR3 is built from 12 residues. CDR1 is LNHDA, CDR2 SQIVND, per germline (reference sequence).

This clone was detected only a few times. The V call is TRBV10-1, the J call TRBJ2-7, with D unclear. V was cut by 10 bases and J by 3 bases, with 10 bases left in between. Looked up from germline, CDR1 is WNHNN and CDR2 is SYGVQD (reference sequence). The CDR3 runs to 11 residues. CDR3 in DNA: TGCGCCACTAAGAAACTCTACGAGCAGTACGTC. This sequence encodes CATKKLYEQYV.

The CDR3 here is CASSLREISGGKYQETQYF. DNA for the CDR3: TGTGCCAGCAGCTTACGGGAGATTAGCGGGGGGAAGTACCAAGAGACCCAGTACTTC. The rearrangement links TRBV7-9 to TRBJ2-5; 10 bases match TRBD2. Germline CDR1 reads SEHNR; CDR2 reads FQNEAQ (reference sequence). The CDR3 covers 19 residues. Unmatched junction bases numbered 12, after V lost 2 bases and J lost 0 bases.

The chain joins TRBV15 to TRBJ2-7; 11 bases are a match to TRBD2. The CDR3 is 14 amino acids. Germline CDR1 and CDR2: LNHNV and YYDKDF (reference sequence). V gave up 4 bases and J gave up 2 bases; unmatched junction bases: 1. CDR3 protein: CATSKTSGAYEQYF. The CDR3 region has the DNA TGTGCCACCAGCAAGACTAGCGGGGCCTACGAGCAGTACTTC.

This clone has a single count. The same CDR3 arises from other DNA sequences in this sample as well. The chain carries TRBV18 and TRBJ2-2, with 8 bases that match TRBD1. CDR3 size: 15 residues. Per the germline V gene, CDR1 is KGHSH and CDR2 is LQKENI. With V trimmed by 3 bases and J by 1 base, 1 base remained unmatched. CDR3 nucleotides: TGTGCCAGCTCACCCGGACAGGGGAACACCGGGGAGCTGTTTTTT. It is translated as CASSPGQGNTGELFF.

V is TRBV15 and J is TRBJ2-3, with D perhaps being TRBD1 or TRBD2 (5 bases each). This CDR3 spans 13 amino acids. Deletions cut 11 bases from V and 6 bases from J, with 18 bases between. CDR1 is LNHNV, CDR2 YYDKDF, per germline (reference sequence). In DNA, the CDR3 is TGTGCCTCCGGGACCCCCGATGTTGATACGCAGTATTTT. Protein: CASGTPDVDTQYF. Supplemented by reference TRBV15 and TRBJ2-3, the full variable domain reads DAMVIQNPRYQVTQFGKPVTLSCSQTLNHNVMYWYQQKSSQAPKLLFHYYDKDFNNEADTPDNFQSRRPNTSFCFLDIRSPGLGDTAMYLCASGTPDVDTQYFGPGTRLTVL.

The chain joins TRBV11-2 to TRBJ2-1; 8 positions match TRBD1. V shed 5 bases and J 5 bases; nucleotides not matched to a gene: 11. This CDR3 is 16 amino acids long. The V gene's germline CDR1 is SGHAT and CDR2 FQNNGV. The CDR3 reads CASSRNRDRLDNEQFF. CDR3 DNA sequence: TGTGCCAGCAGCAGAAACCGGGACAGGCTGGACAATGAGCAGTTCTTC.

The chain uses TRBV5-4 and TRBJ2-3; D ambiguous. V shed 6 bases and J shed 2 bases, with 16 bases lying between them. This CDR3 region has 15 residues. Germline V gene data show CDR1 as SGHNT and CDR2 as YYREEE (reference sequence). The CDR3 DNA is TGTGCCAGCACCCCGACAACTACATACACAGATACGCAGTATTTT. Its translation: CASTPTTTYTDTQYF. Based on the CDR3 plus reference TRBV5-4 and TRBJ2-3, the full variable domain is ETGVTQSPTHLIKTRGQQVTLRCSSQSGHNTVSWYQQALGQGPQFIFQYYREEENGRGNFPPRFSGLQFPNYSSELNVNALELDDSALYLCASTPTTTYTDTQYFGPGTRLTVL.

The rearrangement links TRBV30 to TRBJ1-2, with a possible D match to TRBD1 (5 bases). V was cut by 2 bases and J by 4 bases, with 11 bases left in between. Germline-derived CDR1 and CDR2 are GTSNPN and SVGIG (reference sequence). This CDR3 spans 13 amino acids. The CDR3 protein is CAWSYQGVYGYTF. The DNA for the CDR3 is TGTGCCTGGAGTTACCAGGGCGTCTATGGCTACACCTTC. Complete variable domain (other parts from reference TRBV30 and TRBJ1-2): SQTIHQWPATLVQPVGSPLSLECTVEGTSNPNLYWYRQAAGRGLQLLFYSVGIGQISSEVPQNLSASRPQDRQFILSSKKLLLSDSGFYLCAWSYQGVYGYTFGSGTRLTVV.

This clone turned up a few times. The same CDR3 also results from other DNA sequences found in this sample. This chain connects TRBV11-2 to TRBJ1-2, with 7 bases that match TRBD1. With V trimmed by 1 base and J by 4 bases, 0 bases remained unmatched. Germline values: CDR1 SGHAT, CDR2 FQNNGV. The CDR3 has 13 amino acids. In DNA, the CDR3 is TGTGCCAGCAGCTTAGGACAGGGCTATGGCTACACCTTC. This codes for CASSLGQGYGYTF.

The V and J genes are TRBV6-1 and TRBJ1-1; D is uncertain. V lost 1 base to trimming and J lost 1 base, with 13 bases between them. The CDR3 spans 16 residues. The germline gives CDR1 MNHNS, CDR2 SASEGT. The DNA of the CDR3 is TGTGCCAGCAGTGAAGAAACTGGACGGGCGAACACTGAAGCTTTCTTT. Amino acid sequence: CASSEETGRANTEAFF.

The V and J genes are TRBV12-5 and TRBJ1-1; no firm D call. CDR1 and CDR2 from the germline V gene are LGHNT and FRNRAP. V was cut by 1 base and J by 4 bases, with 7 bases left in between. This CDR3 region has 13 residues. CDR3 coding DNA: TGTGCTAGTGGTTTGGGAGGCGTCACTGAAGCTTTCTTT. It translates to CASGLGGVTEAFF.